This T cell receptor (beta chain) derives from a study of blood T cell repertoires in COVID-19. Study information: COVID-19 samples from acute and convalescent phases originated in the United States, Italy and Spain.

The data were produced by immunoSEQ multiplex PCR, yet TCRdb's version contains in-frame clones alone and is incomplete. The data hold about 46,000 clones, with more than 75% observed a single time. This CDR3 spans 13 amino acids. Trimming removed 0 bases at V and 6 bases at J, with 10 bases between. Germline CDR1 is SGHKS and CDR2 is YYEKEE (reference sequence). Only a few counts were recorded for this clone. Sequencing was performed on peripheral blood. The source of this sequence is a human donor in a cohort sampled during active COVID-19. The rearrangement links TRBV5-5 to TRBJ2-7, with D possibly being TRBD1 (5 bases). In DNA, the CDR3 is TGTGCCAGCAGCTTGGGGGCGCAGGGCGAGCAGTACTTC. Translated: CASSLGAQGEQYF. Variable domain in full (rest from reference TRBV5-5 and TRBJ2-7): DAGVTQSPTHLIKTRGQQVTLRCSPISGHKSVSWYQQVLGQGPQFIFQYYEKEERGRGNFPDRFSARQFPNYSSELNVNALLLGDSALYLCASSLGAQGEQYFGPGTRLTVT.